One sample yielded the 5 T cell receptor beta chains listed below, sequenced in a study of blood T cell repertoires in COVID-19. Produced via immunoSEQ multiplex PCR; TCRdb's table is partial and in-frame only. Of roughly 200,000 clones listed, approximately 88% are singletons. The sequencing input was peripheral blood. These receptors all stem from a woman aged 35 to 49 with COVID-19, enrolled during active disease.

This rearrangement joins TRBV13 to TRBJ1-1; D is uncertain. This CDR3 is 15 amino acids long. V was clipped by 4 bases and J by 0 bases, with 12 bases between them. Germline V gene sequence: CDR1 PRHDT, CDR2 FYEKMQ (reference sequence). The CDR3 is CASSSRVLMNTEAFF. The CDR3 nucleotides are TGTGCCAGCAGCTCCCGAGTGTTGATGAACACTGAAGCTTTCTTT.

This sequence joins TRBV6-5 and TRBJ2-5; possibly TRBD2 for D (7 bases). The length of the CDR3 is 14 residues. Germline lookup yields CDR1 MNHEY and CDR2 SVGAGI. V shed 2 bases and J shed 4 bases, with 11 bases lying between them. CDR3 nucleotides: TGTGCCAGCAGTTACAGTGGGGGGGCAGAGACCCAGTACTTC. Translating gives CASSYSGGAETQYF.

CDR3 sequence: CASSTQTQGRGNIQYF. DNA for the CDR3: TGTGCCAGCAGCACGCAAACACAGGGTAGAGGAAACATTCAGTACTTC. The chain combines TRBV7-9 with TRBJ2-4; the D gene is possibly TRBD1 (6 bases). The V gene lost 5 bases and the J gene lost 6 bases, with 20 bases spanning the gap. Germline V gene data show CDR1 as SEHNR and CDR2 as FQNEAQ (reference sequence). The CDR3 totals 16 residues.

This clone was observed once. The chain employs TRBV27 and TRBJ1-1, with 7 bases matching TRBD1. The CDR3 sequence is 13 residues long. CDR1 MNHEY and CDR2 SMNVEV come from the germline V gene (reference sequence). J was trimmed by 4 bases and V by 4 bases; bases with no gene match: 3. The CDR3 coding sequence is TGTGCCAGCAGTTCTGGGGACAGCACTGAAGCTTTCTTT. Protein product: CASSSGDSTEAFF.

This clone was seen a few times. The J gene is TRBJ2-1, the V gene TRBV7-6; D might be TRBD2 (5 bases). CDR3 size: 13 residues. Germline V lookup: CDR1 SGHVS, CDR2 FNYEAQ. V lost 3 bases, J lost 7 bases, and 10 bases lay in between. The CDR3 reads CASSFLLVNEQFF. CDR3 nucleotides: TGTGCCAGCAGCTTCCTACTAGTAAATGAGCAGTTCTTC.